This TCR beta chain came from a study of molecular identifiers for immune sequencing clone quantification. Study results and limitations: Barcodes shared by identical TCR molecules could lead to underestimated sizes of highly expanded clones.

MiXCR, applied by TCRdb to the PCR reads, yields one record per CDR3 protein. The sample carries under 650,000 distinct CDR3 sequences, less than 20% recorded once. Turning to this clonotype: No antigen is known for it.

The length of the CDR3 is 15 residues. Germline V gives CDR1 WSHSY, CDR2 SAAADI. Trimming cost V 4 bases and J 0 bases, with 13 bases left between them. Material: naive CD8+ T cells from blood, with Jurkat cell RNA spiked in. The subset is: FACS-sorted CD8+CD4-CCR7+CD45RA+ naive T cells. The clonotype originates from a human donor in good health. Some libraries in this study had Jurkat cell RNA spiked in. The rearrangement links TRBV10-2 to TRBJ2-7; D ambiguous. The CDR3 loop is CASSAPGRSSYEQYF. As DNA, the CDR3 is TGCGCCAGCAGTGCCCCGGGCAGGAGCTCCTACGAGCAGTACTTC.